Listed below are T cell receptor beta chains from one sample, sequenced in a study of blood T cell repertoires in COVID-19. Sequencing used immunoSEQ multiplex PCR; TCRdb keeps in-frame clones, though not all of them. The data hold approximately 210,000 clones, with approximately 80% observed a single time. The source material was peripheral blood. The receptors shown here come from a man in his 60s with COVID-19, enrolled during active disease. Both conserved end residues are part of each CDR3. The D gene is left open where the match is weak. Where a row states a size, it is once, few, many or the class of an expanded clone; other rows omit it.

clone size	J gene	V gene	D gene	CDR3 DNA	CDR3 protein
NA	TRBJ2-2	TRBV4-1	NA	TGCGCCAGCAGCCAAGATAGCGGAAAGAACACCGGGGAGCTGTTTTTT	CASSQDSGKNTGELFF
NA	TRBJ2-5	TRBV30	TRBD2	TGTGCCTGGAGTGGCCCCAGGGCTAGCGGGTATAGGACCCAGTACTTC	CAWSGPRASGYRTQYF
NA	TRBJ2-1	TRBV5-1	TRBD2	TGCGCCAGCAGTCAGACTAGCGGGAGGGCCACATACAATGAGCAGTTCTTC	CASSQTSGRATYNEQFF
NA	TRBJ2-7	TRBV7-2	TRBD1	TGTGCCAGCAGCTTGATGAAGACAGGGGGGACCTACGAGCAGTACTTC	CASSLMKTGGTYEQYF
once	TRBJ1-1	TRBV12-3/TRBV12-4	NA	TGTGCCAGCAGTCCGACACCGAACACTGAAGCTTTCTTT	CASSPTPNTEAFF
NA	TRBJ1-1	TRBV5-1	NA	TGCGCCAGCAGCTTGGTGGGGGCGTTGCAAGGGCAGGAAGCTTTCTTT	CASSLVGALQGQEAFF
NA	TRBJ2-3	TRBV9	NA	TGTGCCAGCAGCGCGACGCCGGGACAAACGGGGGATACGCAGTATTTT	CASSATPGQTGDTQYF
NA	TRBJ1-5	TRBV6-6	TRBD1	TGTGCCAGCACCCCTCAGGGGGCGCCCCGTCAGCCCCAGCATTTT	CASTPQGAPRQPQHF
NA	TRBJ1-6	TRBV27	TRBD1	TGTGCCAGCAGTTTCCGACAGGGGCGATATAATTCACCCCTCCACTTT	CASSFRQGRYNSPLHF
NA	TRBJ1-2	TRBV28	TRBD1	TGTGCCGGGACACAGGGGCCACCTAACTATGGCTACACCTTC	CAGTQGPPNYGYTF
NA	TRBJ2-1	TRBV6-2/TRBV6-3	NA	TGTGCCAGCAGTCGGAGCTACAATGAGCAGTTCTTC	CASSRSYNEQFF
once	TRBJ2-7	TRBV12-3/TRBV12-4	TRBD1	TGTGCCAGCAGTTGGACAGGAGCCTACGAGCAGTACTTC	CASSWTGAYEQYF
once	TRBJ2-7	TRBV29-1	TRBD1	TGCAGCGTTGGGGACAGGACCACCTACGAGCAGTACTTC	CSVGDRTTYEQYF
NA	TRBJ2-3	TRBV19	TRBD1	TGTGCCAGTAGTATCGGACAGGGGGCACCGGATACGCAGTATTTT	CASSIGQGAPDTQYF
NA	TRBJ2-2	TRBV10-3	TRBD2	TGTGCCATCAGTGAGATGGGGACTAGCGGGGGCACCGGGGAGCTGTTTTTT	CAISEMGTSGGTGELFF
NA	TRBJ2-7	TRBV24-1	NA	TGTGCCACCAGTACTTCGACTACTTCCTACGAGCAGTACTTC	CATSTSTTSYEQYF
NA	TRBJ1-5	TRBV10-3	NA	TGTGCCATCAGGGCAGGCCCGGATCAGCCCCAGCATTTT	CAIRAGPDQPQHF
NA	TRBJ2-7	TRBV7-2	TRBD1	TGTGCCAGCAGCAGCTCGGACAGGTACGAGCAGTACTTC	CASSSSDRYEQYF
NA	TRBJ2-6	TRBV7-2	TRBD2	TGTGCCAGCAGCTTAGTCGGGAGGGGGGCTCCTGGGGCCAACGTCCTGACTTTC	CASSLVGRGAPGANVLTF
NA	TRBJ2-5	TRBV19	TRBD1	TGTGCCAGTAGTCAGACCGGGACAGGGAAGACCCAGTACTTC	CASSQTGTGKTQYF
NA	TRBJ1-1	TRBV7-9	NA	TGTGCCAGCAGCCGACTAGACACTGAAGCTTTCTTT	CASSRLDTEAFF
NA	TRBJ1-2	TRBV28	NA	TGTGCCAGCAGTTCGACAGCTAACTATGGCTACACCTTC	CASSSTANYGYTF
NA	TRBJ2-1	TRBV12-5	NA	TGTGCTAGTGGGATTAGCGGCTCCTCCTACAATGAGCAGTTCTTC	CASGISGSSYNEQFF
NA	TRBJ2-1	TRBV28	TRBD1	TGTGCCAGCAGATCAGGGGGACAGGTGGTGAATGAGCAGTTCTTC	CASRSGGQVVNEQFF
NA	TRBJ2-1	TRBV4-2	TRBD2	TGTGCCAGCAGCCAAGATCTAGCGGGATCGACGAACAATGAGCAGTTCTTC	CASSQDLAGSTNNEQFF
NA	TRBJ2-7	TRBV4-3	NA	TGCGCCAGCAGCCAAGAGGAGCGCTACGAGCAGTACTTC	CASSQEERYEQYF
NA	TRBJ2-5	TRBV14	NA	TGTGCCAGCAGTGTTTTGGTGAGGGAGACCCAGTACTTC	CASSVLVRETQYF
few	TRBJ1-5	TRBV7-6	NA	TGTGCCAGCAGCTTAGGGTCAGGGTTTGGCCAGCCCCAGCATTTT	CASSLGSGFGQPQHF
NA	TRBJ2-1	TRBV12-3/TRBV12-4	NA	TGTGCCAGCAGTTTTGAATTCAGGGAGCAGTTCTTC	CASSFEFREQFF
NA	TRBJ1-5	TRBV11-2	TRBD1	TGTGCCAGCAGCTCGACAGGGGGCGCCGGTCAGCCCCAGCATTTT	CASSSTGGAGQPQHF
NA	TRBJ2-5	TRBV7-3	NA	TGTGCCAGCAGCCCGAATAGCAGGGCCCAGTACTTC	CASSPNSRAQYF
NA	TRBJ1-2	TRBV6-2/TRBV6-3	TRBD1	TGTGCCAGCAGTACATTCAGACAGGGGCATGGCTACACCTTC	CASSTFRQGHGYTF
NA	TRBJ1-1	TRBV12-3/TRBV12-4	TRBD1	TGTGCCAGCAGGTGGACAGGGGGCACTGAAGCTTTCTTT	CASRWTGGTEAFF
NA	TRBJ2-4	TRBV6-2/TRBV6-3	NA	TGTGCCAGCAGTTACCCGGCAGGACAAGCCCTAGCCAAAAACATTCAGTACTTC	CASSYPAGQALAKNIQYF
NA	TRBJ1-1	TRBV2	NA	TGTGCCAGCAGTGGTAACAGGGAGAACACTGAAGCTTTCTTT	CASSGNRENTEAFF
NA	TRBJ1-2	TRBV15	TRBD1	TGTGCCACCAGCAGAGATCGCGCAGGGGGCGGTGGCTACACCTTC	CATSRDRAGGGGYTF
NA	TRBJ2-2	TRBV19	NA	TGTGCCAGTAGTATCGGAGGGAACACCGGGGAGCTGTTTTTT	CASSIGGNTGELFF
NA	TRBJ1-4	TRBV5-1	NA	TGCGCCAGCAGCTTGGCCTACCAGGGGACTAATGAAAAACTGTTTTTT	CASSLAYQGTNEKLFF